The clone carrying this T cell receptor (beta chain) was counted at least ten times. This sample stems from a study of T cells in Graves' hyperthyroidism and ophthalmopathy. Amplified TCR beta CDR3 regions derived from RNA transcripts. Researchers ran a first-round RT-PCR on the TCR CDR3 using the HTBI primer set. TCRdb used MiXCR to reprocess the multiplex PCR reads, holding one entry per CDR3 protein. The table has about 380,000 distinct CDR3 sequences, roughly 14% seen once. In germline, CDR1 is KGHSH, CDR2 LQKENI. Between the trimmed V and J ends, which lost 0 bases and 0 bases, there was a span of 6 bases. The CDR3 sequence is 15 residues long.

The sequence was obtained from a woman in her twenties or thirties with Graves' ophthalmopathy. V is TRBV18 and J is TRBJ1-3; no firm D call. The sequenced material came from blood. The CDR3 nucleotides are TGTGCCAGCTCACCACCCGGGGTCTCTGGAAACACCATATATTTT. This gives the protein CASSPPGVSGNTIYF.